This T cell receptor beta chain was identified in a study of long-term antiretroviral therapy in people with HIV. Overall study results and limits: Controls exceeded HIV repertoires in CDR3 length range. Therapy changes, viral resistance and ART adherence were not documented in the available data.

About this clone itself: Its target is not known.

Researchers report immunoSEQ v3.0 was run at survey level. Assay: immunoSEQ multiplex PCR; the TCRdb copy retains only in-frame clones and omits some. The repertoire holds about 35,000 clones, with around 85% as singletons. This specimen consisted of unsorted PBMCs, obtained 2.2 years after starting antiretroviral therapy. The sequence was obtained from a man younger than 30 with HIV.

The CDR3, as DNA: TGTGCCAGCAGCTTACTCGGGGTTAGCACAGATACGCAGTATTTT. Its translation: CASSLLGVSTDTQYF. The chain joins TRBV7-3 to TRBJ2-3; tentatively, D is TRBD2 (5 bases). Trimming removed 2 bases at V and 0 bases at J, with 9 bases between. The CDR3 sequence is 15 residues long. Germline CDR1 and CDR2: SGHTA and FQGTGA. The variable domain in full, completed from reference TRBV7-3 and TRBJ2-3, reads GAGVSQTPSNKVTEKGKYVELRCDPISGHTALYWYRQSLGQGPEFLIYFQGTGAADDSGLPNDRFFAVRPEGSVSTLKIQRTERGDSAVYLCASSLLGVSTDTQYFGPGTRLTVL.